Below, one T cell receptor beta chain is given with its context. This sample was taken from a study of blood T cell repertoires in COVID-19. CDR1 is MDHEN, CDR2 SYDVKM, per germline. The V gene end was trimmed by 3 bases and the J gene end by 7 bases; junction bases not matched to a gene: 8. The CDR3 is 15 amino acids. Assay: immunoSEQ multiplex PCR; the TCRdb copy retains only in-frame clones and omits some. The repertoire holds 200,000 to 250,000 clones, roughly 85% seen once, with 3% to 4% in the top ten. The rearrangement uses TRBV28 and TRBJ1-4, with TRBD1 matching over 7 bases. The TCR was taken from a woman older than 75 with acute or convalescent COVID-19. The sequencing input was peripheral blood. The CDR3 bases are TGTGCCAGCAGTTTGTGGGACAGCAGATCTGAAAAACTGTTTTTT. Translating gives CASSLWDSRSEKLFF.